These 14 T cell receptor beta chains came from one sample sequenced in a study of shared clonotypes between healthy human individuals. Positive CCR7 selection of CD45RO-negative cells yielded the naive CD8 cells, and terminally differentiated effector memory CD45RA+ cells were excluded. Generated by immunoSEQ multiplex PCR, the TCRdb table keeps only in-frame clones and is missing some. The data hold hundreds of thousands of clones, with over 90% observed a single time. Sequencing input: naive CD8+ T cells sorted from blood. Receptors were obtained from a man between 25 and 39 years old in good health.

The chain recombines TRBV13 with TRBJ2-5; 15 positions match TRBD2. Looked up from germline, CDR1 is PRHDT and CDR2 is FYEKMQ (reference sequence). This CDR3 spans 18 amino acids. The ends lost 4 bases at V and 4 bases at J; junction bases unmatched: 10. CDR3 sequence (DNA): TGTGCCAGCAGCTCGACCGGGACTAGCGGGAGGATGGGAGAGACCCAGTACTTC. Translated, it gives CASSSTGTSGRMGETQYF.

The chain employs TRBV5-1 and TRBJ2-5; no clear D gene. The CDR3 covers 16 residues. CDR1 and CDR2 (germline): SGHRS, YFSETQ. V dropped 0 bases and J dropped 0 bases, with 12 bases sitting between them. CDR3 in amino acids: CASSLEFSRHQETQYF. DNA for the CDR3: TGCGCCAGCAGCTTGGAGTTCTCGCGGCACCAAGAGACCCAGTACTTC.

The chain is built from TRBV7-2 and TRBJ1-2; D unresolved. V gave up 3 bases and J gave up 0 bases, with 8 bases separating them. The germline CDR1 and CDR2 sequences are SGHTA and FQGNSA. CDR3 size: 14 residues. CDR3 sequence reads: CASSFEVANYGYTF. The CDR3 region has the DNA TGTGCCAGCAGCTTTGAGGTAGCTAACTATGGCTACACCTTC. Combining the CDR3 with reference TRBV7-2 and TRBJ1-2 gives the whole variable domain GAGVSQSPSNKVTEKGKDVELRCDPISGHTALYWYRQSLGQGLEFLIYFQGNSAPDKSGLPSDRFSAERTGGSVSTLTIQRTQQEDSAVYLCASSFEVANYGYTFGSGTRLTVV.

The V gene is TRBV11-2, the J gene TRBJ2-1, with a tentative D call TRBD2 (6 bases). V was shortened by 5 bases and J by 4 bases, with 15 bases between the two germline ends. CDR1 is SGHAT, CDR2 FQNNGV, per germline. The CDR3 extends over 15 amino acids. The CDR3 is CASSQTSKGYNEQFF. The CDR3 DNA reads TGTGCCAGCAGCCAAACTAGCAAGGGTTACAATGAGCAGTTCTTC.

The V call is TRBV29-1, the J call TRBJ2-3; perhaps TRBD2 as D (5 bases). This CDR3 is 18 amino acids long. Germline loops: CDR1 SQVTM, CDR2 ANQGSEA. V was cut by 1 base and J by 0 bases, with 20 bases left in between. The CDR3 spells CSVEVAGRATISTDTQYF. In nucleotides, the CDR3 is TGCAGCGTTGAAGTAGCCGGGCGGGCCACCATTAGCACAGATACGCAGTATTTT.

The chain links TRBV7-9 to TRBJ2-6; D unclear. The germline CDR1 and CDR2 sequences are SEHNR and FQNEAQ (reference sequence). V dropped 7 bases and J dropped 1 base, with 20 bases sitting between them. The CDR3 contains 18 residues. The CDR3, as DNA: TGTGCCAGCACCCCGCCCAGTTCGTCCGCATCTGGGGCCAACGTCCTGACTTTC. Residues: CASTPPSSSASGANVLTF. The full variable domain, in which reference TRBV7-9 and TRBJ2-6 provide the parts outside the CDR3, is DTGVSQNPRHKITKRGQNVTFRCDPISEHNRLYWYRQTLGQGPEFLTYFQNEAQLEKSRLLSDRFSAERPKGSFSTLEIQRTEQGDSAMYLCASTPPSSSASGANVLTFGAGSRLTVL.

Only one count was recorded for this clone. V usage is TRBV9 and J usage is TRBJ2-7; TRBD1 might be the D (5 bases). The CDR3 length is 12 residues. Germline V gene lookup returns CDR1 SGDLS and CDR2 YYNGEE. Trimming shortened V by 3 bases and J by 5 bases, and 9 bases separated the two germline ends. DNA for the CDR3: TGTGCCAGCAGCGGGACACCGGACGAGCAGTACTTC. It encodes CASSGTPDEQYF.

This clone was picked up a small number of times. The chain combines TRBV29-1 with TRBJ1-1; unclear D gene. This CDR3 is built from 10 residues. V dropped 6 bases and J dropped 6 bases, with 8 bases sitting between them. CDR1 and CDR2 from the germline V gene are SQVTM and ANQGSEA. The CDR3 reads CSVAPAEAFF. The CDR3 DNA follows: TGCAGCGTCGCTCCGGCTGAAGCTTTCTTT.

J is TRBJ1-1 and V is TRBV28; 8 nucleotides agree with TRBD1. The germline gives CDR1 MDHEN, CDR2 SYDVKM. There are 16 residues in the CDR3. J lost 4 bases, V lost 5 bases, and 12 bases had no gene match. The DNA for the CDR3 is TGTGCCAGCAGTCACGGACAGGGACGGGTGAGCACTGAAGCTTTCTTT. Translating gives CASSHGQGRVSTEAFF. Complete variable domain (other parts from reference TRBV28 and TRBJ1-1): DVKVTQSSRYLVKRTGEKVFLECVQDMDHENMFWYRQDPGLGLRLIYFSYDVKMKEKGDIPEGYSVSREKKERFSLILESASTNQTSMYLCASSHGQGRVSTEAFFGQGTRLTVV.

The chain joins TRBV6-6 to TRBJ1-2; tentative D call: TRBD1 (5 bases). In germline, CDR1 is MNHNY, CDR2 SVGAGI (reference sequence). Trimming stripped 11 bases from V and 4 bases from J, with 17 bases between. CDR3 length: 13 residues. The CDR3 DNA reads TGTGCCGGAGCGCGTGGGCAGGGCTATGGCTACACCTTC. Translation: CAGARGQGYGYTF.

CDR3 bases: TGTGCCAGCAGCCCTCAGGGGAGCATGAACACTGAAGCTTTCTTT. As protein: CASSPQGSMNTEAFF. The chain recombines TRBV7-9 with TRBJ1-1; D perhaps matches TRBD1 (6 bases). Germline assignment: CDR1 SEHNR and CDR2 FQNEAQ (reference sequence). The CDR3 consists of 15 residues. The germline V and J ends were trimmed by 5 bases and 0 bases, with 13 bases remaining between them. Looking up the rest from reference TRBV7-9 and TRBJ1-1 gives the full variable domain: DTGVSQNPRHKITKRGQNVTFRCDPISEHNRLYWYRQTLGQGPEFLTYFQNEAQLEKSRLLSDRFSAERPKGSFSTLEIQRTEQGDSAMYLCASSPQGSMNTEAFFGQGTRLTVV.

The V gene is TRBV16, the J gene TRBJ2-7; D gene ambiguous. Germline loops: CDR1 KGHSY, CDR2 FQNENV. The CDR3 runs 11 residues. V lost 4 bases and J lost 4, with 5 bases in between. Here the CDR3 DNA reads TGTGCCAGCAGCCCAGGATACGAGCAGTACTTC. Translation: CASSPGYEQYF.

The rearrangement joins TRBV7-9 to TRBJ1-1; no clear D gene. Trimming cost V 5 bases and J 6 bases, with 13 bases left between them. The CDR3 has 13 residues. Germline-derived CDR1 and CDR2 are SEHNR and FQNEAQ (reference sequence). For the CDR3, the DNA is TGTGCCAGCAGCGCTATCGAGGGCCCTGAAGCTTTCTTT. This gives the protein CASSAIEGPEAFF.

The chain combines TRBV6-5 with TRBJ1-5; 7 bases are shared with TRBD1. The CDR3 contains 15 residues. Germline values: CDR1 MNHEY, CDR2 SVGAGI. V lost 5 bases and J lost 4; bases outside the gene matches: 8. The CDR3 reads CASSLLGQANQPQHF. The CDR3, as DNA: TGTGCCAGCAGTCTCCTAGGACAGGCAAATCAGCCCCAGCATTTT.